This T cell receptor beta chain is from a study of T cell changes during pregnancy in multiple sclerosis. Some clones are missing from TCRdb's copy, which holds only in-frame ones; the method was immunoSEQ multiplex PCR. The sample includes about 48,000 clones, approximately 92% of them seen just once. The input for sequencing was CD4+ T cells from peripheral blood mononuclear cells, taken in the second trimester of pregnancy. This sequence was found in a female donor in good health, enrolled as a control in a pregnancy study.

CDR3 sequence reads: CASNPGQGGSYEQYF. The CDR3 DNA is TGTGCCAGCAATCCGGGACAAGGAGGATCCTACGAGCAGTACTTC. V usage is TRBV2 and J usage is TRBJ2-7; TRBD1 is a possible D gene (6 bases). The CDR3 totals 15 residues. The germline V gene has CDR1 SNHLY and CDR2 FYNNEI. Trimming removed 7 bases from V and 1 base from J, with 17 bases in between.